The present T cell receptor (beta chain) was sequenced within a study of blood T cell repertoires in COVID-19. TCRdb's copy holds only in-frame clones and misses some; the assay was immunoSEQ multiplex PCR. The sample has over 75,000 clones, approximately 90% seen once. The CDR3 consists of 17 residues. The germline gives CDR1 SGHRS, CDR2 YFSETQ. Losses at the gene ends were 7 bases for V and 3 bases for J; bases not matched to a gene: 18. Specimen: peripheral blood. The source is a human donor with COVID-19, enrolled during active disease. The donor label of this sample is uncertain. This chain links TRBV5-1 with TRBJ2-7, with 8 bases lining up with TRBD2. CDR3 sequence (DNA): TGCGCCAGCTCCCCGGGAGGGACCGGGGGCGGGATCTACGAGCAGTACTTC. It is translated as CASSPGGTGGGIYEQYF.